The 26 T cell receptor beta chains given below trace back to one sample, sequenced in a study of vaccination and CD4 T cells after COVID-19. This sample's treatment: roughly nine-day PBMC culture with coronavirus spike peptide pools or control peptides (ViraFEST assay). Cultured CD4+ T cell DNA was sequenced using the Oncomine TCR Beta short-read assay. TCRdb reanalysed the PCR reads using MiXCR and keeps one entry per CDR3 protein. The top ten clones hold 8% to 9% of a sample with about 8,800 distinct CDR3 sequences, nearly 50% of them seen once. Antigen specificity for these receptors is unknown. The sample was CD4+ T cells from blood, cultured in vitro. These receptors were obtained from a human donor who had recovered from COVID-19.

The V gene is TRBV29-1, the J gene TRBJ1-2, with 7 bases lining up with TRBD1. V was pared by 2 bases and J by 8 bases, with 8 bases of the junction left unmatched. This CDR3 is built from 13 residues. Germline V gives CDR1 SQVTM, CDR2 ANQGSEA. This CDR3 is CSVERGRDSGYTF. CDR3 DNA sequence: TGCAGCGTTGAACGGGGAAGGGACAGCGGCTACACCTTC. Full variable domain (missing parts from reference TRBV29-1 and TRBJ1-2): SAVISQKPSRDICQRGTSLTIQCQVDSQVTMMFWYRQQPGQSLTLIATANQGSEATYESGFVIDKFPISRPNLTFSTLTVSNMSPEDSSIYLCSVERGRDSGYTFGSGTRLTVV.

The chain has TRBV15 and TRBJ2-7, with D maybe TRBD1 (6 bases). Trimming removed 1 base from V and 0 bases from J, with 10 bases in between. The V gene's germline CDR1 is LNHNV and CDR2 YYDKDF (reference sequence). The CDR3 runs 15 residues. The chain's CDR3 is CATSRGDRFSYEQYF. CDR3 DNA sequence: TGTGCCACCAGCAGAGGAGACAGGTTCTCCTACGAGCAGTACTTC. The complete variable domain, with remaining parts taken from reference TRBV15 and TRBJ2-7, reads DAMVIQNPRYQVTQFGKPVTLSCSQTLNHNVMYWYQQKSSQAPKLLFHYYDKDFNNEADTPDNFQSRRPNTSFCFLDIRSPGLGDTAMYLCATSRGDRFSYEQYFGPGTRLTVT.

The V gene is TRBV24-1, the J gene TRBJ2-2; TRBD2 is a possible D gene (6 bases). This CDR3 has 14 amino acids. The V gene's germline CDR1 is KGHDR and CDR2 SFDVKD. Trimming left V 6 bases short and J 0 bases short, with 7 bases between. Here the CDR3 reads CATSSGANTGELFF. CDR3 nucleotides: TGTGCCACCAGTTCGGGGGCGAACACCGGGGAGCTGTTTTTT.

The chain has TRBV24-1 and TRBJ2-1; the match to TRBD2 covers 7 bases. Per the germline V gene, CDR1 is KGHDR and CDR2 is SFDVKD. This CDR3 has 16 residues. V lost 1 base, J lost 1 base, and 3 bases stayed unmatched. The CDR3 nucleotides are TGTGCCACCAGTGATTTTAACGGGAGGTCCTACAATGAGCAGTTCTTC. Translation: CATSDFNGRSYNEQFF.

This clonotype turned up a few times. The chain joins TRBV20-1 to TRBJ1-1; 7 bases are a match to TRBD1. CDR3 length: 13 amino acids. Germline CDR1 reads DFQATT; CDR2 reads SNEGSKA (reference sequence). Germline trimming cut 6 bases from V and 4 bases from J; bases unmatched to any gene: 8. The CDR3 coding sequence is TGCAGTGCGGTTGGAGGGGGCCGCACTGAAGCTTTCTTT. Its protein is CSAVGGGRTEAFF.

The chain uses TRBV19 and TRBJ1-2; TRBD1 aligns across 9 bases. Looked up from germline, CDR1 is LNHDA and CDR2 is SQIVND (reference sequence). V dropped 8 bases and J dropped 3; count of bases not matched to a gene: 10. The CDR3 sequence is 15 residues long. The DNA of the CDR3 is TGTGCCAGTCGTAAACAGGGGGCAAAGGACTATGGCTACACCTTC. It translates to CASRKQGAKDYGYTF.

This clonotype was picked up a small number of times. The V call is TRBV25-1, the J call TRBJ2-5; tentative D call: TRBD1 (7 bases). Germline CDR1 reads MGHDK; CDR2 reads SYGVNS. CDR3 length equals 14 residues. V lost 10 bases and J 3 bases, leaving 18 bases between the germline ends. CDR3 nucleotide sequence: TGTGCCACCTCCCTTCCAGGGGGGAAAGAGACCCAGTACTTC. Translating gives CATSLPGGKETQYF.

J is TRBJ2-1 and V is TRBV19; the D gene is possibly TRBD2 (6 bases). The CDR3 length is 15 residues. CDR1 and CDR2 (germline): LNHDA, SQIVND (reference sequence). V shed 9 bases and J shed 8 bases, with 23 bases lying between them. The DNA for the CDR3 is TGTGCCAGCGATCCACGGGCGGGGTTGAAGGATGAGCAGTTCTTC. Amino acid sequence: CASDPRAGLKDEQFF.

A note on this clonotype: Just one base apart from a much larger clone, this may be a read error. The CDR3: CASSDPGFPKNTGELFF. The DNA of the CDR3 is TGTGCCAGCAGCGATCCCGGTTTCCCCAAGAACACCGGGGAGCTGTTTTTT. The gene calls are TRBV21-1 and TRBJ2-2; the table names TRBD1, a call not compared with the DNA. TRBV21-1 is a known pseudogene. The CDR3 runs to 17 residues.

The rearrangement uses TRBV14 and TRBJ1-6; 9 bases line up with TRBD1. J lost 8 bases, V lost 4 bases, and 3 bases had no gene match. The CDR3 has 14 residues. The germline gives CDR1 SGHDN, CDR2 FVKESK. The CDR3 is CASSLDRGYSPLHF. The CDR3, as DNA: TGTGCCAGCAGCCTGGACAGGGGATATTCACCCCTCCACTTT.

This chain links TRBV7-2 with TRBJ2-6; D remains unclear. This CDR3 region has 13 residues. The V end lost 2 bases, the J end lost 4 bases, and 3 bases lay between the germline ends. Germline V gene data show CDR1 as SGHTA and CDR2 as FQGNSA. The CDR3 loop reads CASSLTGANVLTF. Here the CDR3 DNA reads TGTGCCAGCAGCTTAACGGGGGCCAACGTCCTGACTTTC.

The gene calls are TRBV20-1 and TRBJ2-1; TRBD2 matches 11 bases. V was clipped by 5 bases and J by 9 bases; unmatched bases: 12. This CDR3 is 15 amino acids long. Germline CDR1 and CDR2: DFQATT and SNEGSKA (reference sequence). This CDR3 reads CSASMTSGAIGEQFF. Written as DNA, the CDR3 is TGCAGTGCTTCGATGACTAGCGGGGCGATCGGTGAGCAGTTCTTC.

This clonotype ranks as medium-sized. The chain combines TRBV20-1 with TRBJ1-6; no clear D gene. The CDR3 is 15 amino acids. Germline CDR1 DFQATT, CDR2 SNEGSKA (reference sequence). V lost 4 bases and J lost 8, with 18 bases in between. CDR3 nucleotide sequence: TGCAGTGCTACCCCTAGCTCGACGGTGTATTCACCCCTCCACTTT. Amino acids: CSATPSSTVYSPLHF.

The V gene is TRBV19, the J gene TRBJ2-7; D unclear. The CDR3 is made up of 14 amino acids. Looked up from germline, CDR1 is LNHDA and CDR2 is SQIVND (reference sequence). V dropped 4 bases and J dropped 3 bases, with 13 bases sitting between them. The CDR3 is CASSTPGRDYEQYF. Here the CDR3 DNA reads TGTGCCAGTAGTACCCCCGGGCGCGACTACGAGCAGTACTTC.

This chain uses TRBV7-2 with TRBJ2-5; 7 bases map to TRBD1. V dropped 5 bases and J dropped 2; count of bases not matched to a gene: 8. The CDR3 has 15 amino acids. Per the germline V gene, CDR1 is SGHTA and CDR2 is FQGNSA. The CDR3 bases are TGTGCCAGCAGCCCAGGGACAGTACTACAAGAGACCCAGTACTTC. Translating gives CASSPGTVLQETQYF. Together with reference TRBV7-2 and TRBJ2-5, the CDR3 gives the full variable domain: GAGVSQSPSNKVTEKGKDVELRCDPISGHTALYWYRQSLGQGLEFLIYFQGNSAPDKSGLPSDRFSAERTGGSVSTLTIQRTQQEDSAVYLCASSPGTVLQETQYFGPGTRLLVL.

This clonotype is large by share. The chain recombines TRBV15 with TRBJ2-7, with D possibly TRBD1 on 7 matching bases. CDR3 size: 15 residues. Looked up from germline, CDR1 is LNHNV and CDR2 is YYDKDF (reference sequence). Trimming stripped 0 bases from V and 6 bases from J, with 15 bases between. In nucleotides, the CDR3 is TGTGCCACCAGCAGAGAGCCAGGGGGGACCTCCGAGCAGTACTTC. Translating it yields CATSREPGGTSEQYF.

The rearrangement links TRBV11-2 to TRBJ2-7; D unresolved. Trimming removed 5 bases from V and 5 bases from J, with 19 bases in between. Looked up from germline, CDR1 is SGHAT and CDR2 is FQNNGV. The CDR3 runs to 15 residues. This chain's CDR3 is CASSKSLNPANEQYF. The CDR3 nucleotides read TGTGCCAGCAGCAAGTCTTTGAACCCAGCAAACGAGCAGTACTTC.

The V call is TRBV29-1, the J call TRBJ2-7, with D possibly being TRBD1 (6 bases). Looked up from germline, CDR1 is SQVTM and CDR2 is ANQGSEA. CDR3 size: 11 residues. V lost 5 bases, J lost 4 bases, and 9 bases lay in between. The DNA of the CDR3 is TGCAGCGTTTTAGGGGGATACGAGCAGTACTTC. Residues: CSVLGGYEQYF.

The chain recombines TRBV6-1 with TRBJ2-6, with 10 bases lining up with TRBD1. There are 17 residues in the CDR3. Germline CDR1 MNHNS, CDR2 SASEGT. The V gene end was trimmed by 6 bases and the J gene end by 1 base; junction bases not matched to a gene: 6. The CDR3 DNA sequence: TGTGCCAGCAGCGCCTGGACAGGGGGTTCTGGGGCCAACGTCCTGACTTTC. Translation gives CASSAWTGGSGANVLTF.

This clonotype was observed a handful of times. This chain joins TRBV20-1 and TRBJ1-2, with D possibly matching TRBD1 (5 bases). This CDR3 has 13 amino acids. The V and J ends lost 7 bases and 7 bases respectively, with 19 bases between them. Germline values: CDR1 DFQATT, CDR2 SNEGSKA (reference sequence). In DNA form, the CDR3 reads TGCAGTGGTTCTGTGGGGGGAACAACTGGCTACACCTTC. It encodes CSGSVGGTTGYTF.

This chain uses TRBV19 with TRBJ1-1; 7 nucleotides match TRBD1. The ends lost 9 bases at V and 1 base at J; junction bases unmatched: 5. Germline CDR1 LNHDA, CDR2 SQIVND (reference sequence). The CDR3 length is 13 residues. This chain's CDR3 is CASGHRGNTEAFF. The CDR3 DNA follows: TGTGCCAGCGGGCACAGGGGGAACACTGAAGCTTTCTTT.

The V and J genes are TRBV20-1 and TRBJ2-7, with TRBD2 matching 10 bases. The CDR3 extends over 15 amino acids. Germline CDR1 reads DFQATT; CDR2 reads SNEGSKA (reference sequence). V lost 5 bases to trimming and J lost 4 bases; unmatched junction nucleotides: 11. The CDR3 coding sequence is TGCAGTGCTTCAACTTGGACTAGCGGTATATACGAGCAGTACTTC. Its protein product is CSASTWTSGIYEQYF.

The CDR3 loop reads CASSQAEGGNQPQHF. The CDR3 coding sequence is TGCGCCAGCAGCCAAGCTGAGGGGGGAAATCAGCCCCAGCATTTT. The rearrangement uses TRBV4-1 and TRBJ1-5, with D possibly TRBD1 on 6 matching bases. The V gene lost 1 base and the J gene lost 4 bases, with 11 bases spanning the gap. There are 15 residues in the CDR3. CDR1 is MGHRA, CDR2 YSYEKL, per germline.

The chain uses TRBV7-2 and TRBJ1-3, with D possibly being TRBD1 (6 bases). The germline V gene has CDR1 SGHTA and CDR2 FQGNSA. The CDR3 contains 14 residues. Trimming removed 5 bases at V and 0 bases at J, with 8 bases between. CDR3 protein: CASSRGGSGNTIYF. As DNA, the CDR3 is TGTGCCAGCAGCCGAGGGGGCTCTGGAAACACCATATATTTT.

The V gene is TRBV11-2, the J gene TRBJ2-7; 8 bases align to TRBD1. CDR1 is SGHAT and CDR2 is FQNNGV in the germline V gene. V lost 0 bases, J lost 6 bases, and 7 bases stayed unmatched. This CDR3 is built from 15 residues. CDR3 region: CASSLDGTGGREQYF. CDR3 in DNA: TGTGCCAGCAGCTTAGATGGGACAGGAGGTCGCGAGCAGTACTTC.

This rearrangement joins TRBV2 to TRBJ1-5; the D gene is possibly TRBD1 (5 bases). Trimming stripped 7 bases from V and 1 base from J, with 8 bases between. This CDR3 has 13 amino acids. Germline loops: CDR1 SNHLY, CDR2 FYNNEI. DNA of the CDR3: TGTGCCAGCATGGGGGACAGCAATCAGCCCCAGCATTTT. Amino acids: CASMGDSNQPQHF.